The 2 T cell receptor beta chains given below trace back to one sample, sequenced in a study of blood T cell repertoires in COVID-19. Profiling relied on immunoSEQ multiplex PCR, and the TCRdb table lists in-frame clones only, not all of them. This table has 100,000 to 150,000 clones, about 89% appearing once. Sequenced input: peripheral blood. All receptors derive from a woman aged 70-85 years with acute or convalescent COVID-19.

This clone has only one observation. The chain employs TRBV27 and TRBJ2-3; possibly TRBD2 for D (7 bases). Trimming removed 7 bases from V and 8 bases from J, with 25 bases in between. The CDR3 has 16 residues. The V gene's germline CDR1 is MNHEY and CDR2 SMNVEV (reference sequence). This chain's CDR3 is CASTPEWGGGLGTQYF. The CDR3 nucleotides are TGTGCCAGCACTCCAGAATGGGGGGGCGGTTTAGGTACGCAGTATTTT.

The chain links TRBV5-1 to TRBJ2-7, with 9 bases identical to TRBD2. From germline, CDR1 is SGHRS and CDR2 YFSETQ. The V and J ends lost 0 bases and 2 bases, in that order; junction bases with no gene match: 6. This CDR3 has 16 residues. CDR3 loop: CASSLDPAGGPYEQYF. The CDR3 nucleotides read TGCGCCAGCAGCTTGGATCCAGCGGGGGGACCCTACGAGCAGTACTTC.